These 24 T cell receptor beta chains were sequenced from one sample in a study of tissue T cells after allogeneic stem cell transplantation. Profiling relied on immunoSEQ multiplex PCR, and the TCRdb table lists in-frame clones only, not all of them. The repertoire has roughly 7,200 clones, around 46% of them found once; the top ten carry around 4%. Stated time point: mouse harvest day 7 after allogeneic transplant. Mouse grafts combined 10^7 T-cell-depleted bone marrow cells with 10^6 splenic CD5+ T cells. The sample consisted of gut tissue. These receptors came from a female BALB/c mouse given C57BL/6 T cells with graft-versus-host disease after an allogeneic hematopoietic cell transplant.

This clone was counted only a few times. Mouse germline and gene names are used. With the read ending 1 residue before the CDR3 end, the germline J gene is used to fill in that end. This sequence joins TRBV31 and TRBJ1-3; TRBD1 is a possible D gene (6 bases). V lost 0 bases, J lost 2 bases, and 8 bases lay in between. The germline V gene encodes CDR1 GKSSPN and CDR2 SITVG. This CDR3 is 14 amino acids long. CDR3 sequence: CAWSLTGPGNTLYF. CDR3 DNA (partial): TGTGCCTGGAGTCTCACAGGGCCTGGAAATACGCTCTAT.

For this clone: Gene names denote mouse genes. Coverage ceases 1 residue before the CDR3 finishes, and the germline J gene fills in the end. This chain connects TRBV2 to TRBJ2-3; the D is unclear. The V gene lost 0 bases and the J gene lost 0 bases, with 4 bases spanning the gap. CDR1 and CDR2 from the germline V gene are LGHNA and YSYQKL. This CDR3 contains 14 residues. The CDR3: CASSQETSAETLYF. The DNA read from the CDR3 is TGTGCCAGCAGCCAAGAAACCAGTGCAGAAACGCTGTAT.

A remark on this clone: Gene and germline names: mouse. The read ends 1 residue shy of where the CDR3 ends; the end is completed using the germline J gene. V usage is TRBV26 and J usage is TRBJ1-1, with TRBD1 matching over 7 bases. Trimming at V came to 1 base and at J to 1 base, leaving 0 bases not matched to a gene. This CDR3 spans 14 amino acids. CDR1 is KGHPV and CDR2 is FQNQEV in the germline V gene (reference sequence). The DNA read from the CDR3 is TGTGCCAGCAGTCTGTACAGGGGGAACACAGAAGTCTTC. Translating gives CASSLYRGNTEVF. The whole CDR3 is CASSLYRGNTEVFF.

This clone occurred a few times. The germline and genes are mouse ones. The sequenced fragment ends 1 residue before the CDR3 boundary, so the rest is inferred from the germline J gene. V gene TRBV3 combines with J gene TRBJ2-1; 8 bases fit TRBD2. The trim removed 1 base at V and 3 bases at J, leaving 5 bases unmatched. Germline V gene data show CDR1 as SNHLY and CDR2 as FYNGKV (reference sequence). The CDR3 spans 16 residues. The CDR3 is CASSLVLGGRYAEQFF. The CDR3 DNA, read in part, is TGTGCCAGCAGCTTAGTGCTGGGGGGCCGCTATGCTGAGCAGTTC.

Details on this clone: Germline and genes here are mouse. The read finishes 1 residue shy of the CDR3 end, and the germline J gene is used to complete it. The J gene is TRBJ2-5, the V gene TRBV3; 8 bases line up with TRBD1. With V trimmed by 3 bases and J by 6 bases, 5 bases remained unmatched. Per germline, CDR1 SNHLY and CDR2 FYNGKV (reference sequence). The CDR3 extends over 14 amino acids. The CDR3 sequence is CASSFDRGGDTQYF. Incomplete CDR3 DNA: TGTGCCAGCAGCTTTGACAGGGGTGGGGACACCCAGTAC.

On this clone: Any gene name here is a mouse gene name. The CDR3 reads CASSLGTSNTGQLYF. The part of the CDR3 DNA that was read is TGTGCCAGCTCTCTGGGGACATCAAACACCGGGCAGCTCTAC. V and J are TRBV12-2 and TRBJ2-2; D possibly corresponds to TRBD1 (6 bases). Sequencing ends 1 residue short of the CDR3 end; the germline J gene provides the rest. Germline V gene data show CDR1 as SGHLS and CDR2 as HYDKME. The CDR3 is 15 residues long. Trimming left V 1 base short and J 0 bases short, with 8 bases between. The full variable domain, with the rest looked up from reference TRBV12-2 and TRBJ2-2, is NSGVVQSPRYIIKGKGERSILKCIPISGHLSVAWYQQTQGQELKFFIQHYDKMERDKGNLPSRFSVQQFDDYHSEMNMSALELEDSAVYFCASSLGTSNTGQLYFGEGSKLTVL.

With respect to this clone: Gene names are mouse gene names. The sequence runs out 1 residue before the end of the CDR3; the remainder is reconstructed from the germline J gene. The genes are TRBV2 and TRBJ1-4; 8 bases agree with TRBD1. Trimming cost V 4 bases and J 3 bases; bases outside gene matches: 1. In germline, CDR1 is LGHNA, CDR2 YSYQKL. The CDR3 extends over 14 amino acids. CDR3 residues: CASSPGGPNERLFF. The part of the CDR3 DNA that was read is TGTGCCAGCAGCCCAGGGGGCCCCAACGAAAGATTATTT.

Remarks on this clone: Gene names are the mouse ones. The missing CDR3 end, 1 residue past where the read stops, is filled in from the germline J gene. This chain links TRBV26 with TRBJ2-5; the D is unclear. CDR1 and CDR2 from the germline V gene are KGHPV and FQNQEV (reference sequence). The CDR3 is 14 amino acids. V was clipped by 6 bases and J by 0 bases, with 10 bases between them. CDR3: CASSPGRNQDTQYF. The DNA read from the CDR3 is TGTGCCAGCAGCCCGGGGAGGAACCAAGACACCCAGTAC.

A note on this clone: Here the gene names and germline are mouse. The read comes to an end 1 residue before the CDR3 does, leaving the germline J gene to fill in the end. The gene calls are TRBV3 and TRBJ2-4; no clear D gene. V was cut by 1 base and J by 0 bases, with 5 bases left in between. The CDR3 is 14 amino acids. From germline, CDR1 is SNHLY and CDR2 FYNGKV (reference sequence). CDR3: CASSLGGSQNTLYF. Incomplete CDR3 DNA: TGTGCCAGCAGCTTAGGGGGTAGTCAAAACACCTTGTAC.

This clone has only a few counts. The listed genes are named as in mouse. The observed sequence ends 1 residue before the CDR3 terminus, with the missing tail filled in from the germline J gene. This sample includes further DNA sequences coding for the same CDR3. This rearrangement joins TRBV26 to TRBJ2-1; D unclear. V shed 2 bases and J shed 3 bases, with 5 bases lying between them. This CDR3 is 13 amino acids long. Germline lookup yields CDR1 KGHPV and CDR2 FQNQEV (reference sequence). CDR3 amino acids: CASSLNSYAEQFF. The CDR3 bases that were read are TGTGCCAGCAGTCTGAACAGCTATGCTGAGCAGTTC. The variable domain in full, completed from reference TRBV26 and TRBJ2-1, reads NSKVIQTPRYLVKGQGQKAKMRCIPEKGHPVVFWYQQNKNNEFKFLINFQNQEVLQQIDMTEKRFSAECPSNSPCSLEIQSSEAGDSALYLCASSLNSYAEQFFGPGTRLTVL.

Comment on this clone: All gene names here are mouse names. Incomplete CDR3 DNA: TGTGCCAGCAGTCGAGGCAGAAACACCTTGTAC. This sequence encodes CASSRGRNTLY. The CDR3 reads in full as CASSRGRNTLYF. This chain connects TRBV26 to TRBJ2-4; D unclear. Read data end 1 residue before the CDR3 end; the end is taken from the germline J gene. This CDR3 spans 12 amino acids. Germline values: CDR1 KGHPV, CDR2 FQNQEV (reference sequence). V was clipped by 4 bases and J by 5 bases, with 7 bases between them.

This clone has a handful of counts. Gene names follow the mouse nomenclature. The DNA ends 1 residue before the CDR3 does, and the rest of the CDR3 is filled in from the germline J gene. The chain carries TRBV5 and TRBJ2-7, with 8 bases identical to TRBD2. Germline CDR1 is LGHNA and CDR2 is YNLKQL (reference sequence). Trimming removed 4 bases from V and 0 bases from J; junction bases left unmatched: 2. This CDR3 comprises 14 residues. The CDR3 DNA, read in part, is TGTGCCAGCAGCCCGGGACTGGCCTCCTATGAACAGTAC. It translates to CASSPGLASYEQY. The whole CDR3 region reads CASSPGLASYEQYF.

About this clone: Gene names are the mouse ones. This CDR3 is CASSQQGNTLYF. CDR3 DNA (partial): TGTGCCAGCAGCCAACAGGGAAATACGCTCTAT. The J gene is TRBJ1-3, the V gene TRBV3; D unresolved. The read finishes 1 residue shy of the CDR3 end, and the germline J gene is used to complete it. Germline CDR1 is SNHLY and CDR2 is FYNGKV (reference sequence). This CDR3 has 12 residues. The germline V and J ends were trimmed by 5 bases and 4 bases, with 6 bases remaining between them.

Notes on this clone: The genes are named according to mouse. The CDR3 end is not reached by the read, which stops 1 residue before it; the germline J gene fills it in. J is TRBJ2-4 and V is TRBV3; tentatively, D is TRBD1 or TRBD2 (5 bases each). The germline CDR1 and CDR2 sequences are SNHLY and FYNGKV (reference sequence). The CDR3 length is 13 residues. The V end lost 5 bases, the J end lost 0 bases, and 6 bases lay between the germline ends. The chain's CDR3 is CASSGGSQNTLYF. Incomplete CDR3 DNA: TGTGCCAGCAGCGGGGGTAGTCAAAACACCTTGTAC. The variable domain in full, with the rest retrieved from reference TRBV3 and TRBJ2-4, is GPKVLQIPSHQIIDMGQMVTLNCDPVSNHLYFYWYKQILGQQMEFLVNFYNGKVMEKSKLFKDQFSVERPDGSYFTLKIQPTALEDSAVYFCASSGGSQNTLYFGAGTRLSVL.

A word on this clone: All gene names here are mouse names. The CDR3 goes on 1 residue after the read ends, and that part is filled in from the germline J gene. This chain links TRBV26 with TRBJ2-4; D is unresolved. V was shortened by 7 bases and J by 0 bases, with 8 bases between the two germline ends. The germline V gene has CDR1 KGHPV and CDR2 FQNQEV (reference sequence). This CDR3 spans 13 amino acids. The CDR3 loop reads CASTQNSQNTLYF. CDR3 DNA, as far as it was read: TGTGCCAGCACTCAGAATAGTCAAAACACCTTGTAC.

Note on this clone: Mouse names are used for the genes. The read ends 1 residue shy of where the CDR3 ends; the end is completed using the germline J gene. This chain connects TRBV23 to TRBJ1-1. The CDR3 consists of 12 residues. Germline lookup yields CDR1 KGHTA and CDR2 FQNQQP. The sequenced CDR3 bases are TGCTCCAGCAGTCACTGGGACACAGAAGTCTTC. It codes for CSSSHWDTEVF. The whole CDR3 reads CSSSHWDTEVFF.

This clone was observed a handful of times. Germline and genes here are mouse. The observed sequence ends 1 residue before the CDR3 terminus, with the missing tail filled in from the germline J gene. V usage is TRBV26 and J usage is TRBJ2-7; possible D gene TRBD2, 7 bases. Germline V gene lookup returns CDR1 KGHPV and CDR2 FQNQEV (reference sequence). Trimming took 1 base from V and 4 from J, leaving 14 bases between them. This CDR3 comprises 15 residues. CDR3 loop: CASSLYGGRGYEQYF. The CDR3 bases that were read are TGTGCCAGCAGTCTGTACGGGGGGCGGGGTTATGAACAGTAC.

To note about this clone: Any gene name here is a mouse gene name. The read ends 1 residue shy of where the CDR3 ends; the end is completed using the germline J gene. The J gene is TRBJ2-7, the V gene TRBV26; TRBD2 matches at 12 bases. The CDR3 runs to 15 residues. The ends lost 2 bases at V and 2 bases at J; junction bases unmatched: 1. Germline loops: CDR1 KGHPV, CDR2 FQNQEV (reference sequence). Partial CDR3 DNA: TGTGCCAGCAGTCTGGGGACTGGGGGGCCCTATGAACAGTAC. Amino acids: CASSLGTGGPYEQY. The whole CDR3 protein reads CASSLGTGGPYEQYF.

A remark on this clone: Each gene name is a mouse one. The CDR3 end falls 1 residue outside the read, so it is completed with the germline J gene. The same CDR3 arises from other DNA sequences in this sample as well. The chain recombines TRBV26 with TRBJ2-5, with unresolved D. CDR3 length: 13 amino acids. CDR1 is KGHPV and CDR2 is FQNQEV in the germline V gene (reference sequence). Trimming took off 1 base at V and 0 bases at J, with 2 bases between the two ends. CDR3 sequence: CASSLFNQDTQYF. The sequenced part of the CDR3 DNA is TGTGCCAGCAGTCTGTTTAACCAAGACACCCAGTAC.

A note on this clone: A read error may produce the germline difference seen at one junction end. Mouse names are used for the genes. The read gets to within 1 residue of the CDR3 end, and the germline J gene fills in the rest. Other nucleotide sequences in the sample specify the same CDR3. The chain links TRBV16 to TRBJ2-3, with D tentatively TRBD1 (6 bases). The germline V gene has CDR1 SGHSA and CDR2 FRNQAP. This CDR3 is 13 amino acids long. The part of the CDR3 DNA that was read is TGTGCAAGTAGCTTTACAGGGACAGAAACGCTGTAT. It encodes CASSFTGTETLY. The complete CDR3 protein is CASSFTGTETLYF.

A note on this clone: Genes here carry mouse names. The read ends 1 residue early relative to the CDR3; the germline J gene fills the gap. The V gene is TRBV2, the J gene TRBJ2-4; D may match TRBD1 or TRBD2 (5 bases each). Trimming shortened V by 0 bases and J by 3 bases, and 7 bases separated the two germline ends. The germline CDR1 and CDR2 sequences are LGHNA and YSYQKL. The CDR3 runs to 14 residues. The CDR3 bases that were read are TGTGCCAGCAGCCAAGAGGGGGTCCAAAACACCTTGTAC. This sequence encodes CASSQEGVQNTLY. The CDR3 as a whole reads CASSQEGVQNTLYF.

Details on this clone: Mouse names are used for the genes. The read falls 1 residue short of the CDR3 end, and the missing part is taken from the germline J gene. The chain combines TRBV26 with TRBJ2-2, with 12 nucleotides matching TRBD1. J lost 2 bases, V lost 6 bases, and 4 bases had no gene match. The CDR3 runs 16 residues. Germline values: CDR1 KGHPV, CDR2 FQNQEV (reference sequence). This chain's CDR3 is CASRGTGGANTGQLYF. The DNA read from the CDR3 is TGTGCCAGCAGGGGGACAGGGGGCGCTAACACCGGGCAGCTCTAC.

As to this clone: Germline and genes: mouse. The CDR3 end is not reached by the read, which stops 1 residue before it; the germline J gene fills it in. This chain links TRBV26 with TRBJ1-2; D is unresolved. Per germline, CDR1 KGHPV and CDR2 FQNQEV (reference sequence). This CDR3 contains 12 residues. Trimming removed 6 bases at V and 2 bases at J, with 7 bases between. CDR3 residues: CASRTGNSDYTF. CDR3 DNA, as far as it was read: TGTGCCAGCAGAACGGGGAACTCCGACTACACC. The complete variable domain, with remaining parts taken from reference TRBV26 and TRBJ1-2, reads NSKVIQTPRYLVKGQGQKAKMRCIPEKGHPVVFWYQQNKNNEFKFLINFQNQEVLQQIDMTEKRFSAECPSNSPCSLEIQSSEAGDSALYLCASRTGNSDYTFGSGTRLLVI.

Worth noting for this clone: Gene names are the mouse ones. The CDR3 end is not reached by the read, which stops 1 residue before it; the germline J gene fills it in. The rearrangement uses TRBV3 and TRBJ1-1, with no clear D. V gave up 2 bases and J gave up 5 bases, with 6 bases separating them. The CDR3 runs to 12 residues. CDR1 is SNHLY and CDR2 is FYNGKV in the germline V gene (reference sequence). CDR3 DNA (partial): TGTGCCAGCAGCTTAACGGGGACAGAAGTCTTC. Its translation: CASSLTGTEVF. The entire CDR3 sequence reads CASSLTGTEVFF.